This paragraph reports one TCR beta chain. Repertoires were generated with immunoSEQ multiplex PCR, while TCRdb's copy carries only in-frame clones and drops some. The data show 250,000 to 350,000 clones, with roughly 86% seen just once and approximately 0.95% held by the top ten. The sample belongs to a study of cytomegalovirus exposure and HLA in healthy donors. CDR1 and CDR2 (germline): SGHTA, FQGNSA. Germline trimming cut 1 base from V and 4 bases from J; bases unmatched to any gene: 10. The CDR3 loop spans 17 amino acids. This receptor was taken from a man aged 30 to 39 in good health and CMV-seronegative. Specimen: PBMCs. The rearrangement joins TRBV7-2 to TRBJ2-1; 7 bases match TRBD2. The CDR3 region is CASSLGGGGGRYNEQFF. In DNA form, the CDR3 reads TGTGCCAGCAGCTTAGGTGGCGGGGGAGGGAGGTACAATGAGCAGTTCTTC.